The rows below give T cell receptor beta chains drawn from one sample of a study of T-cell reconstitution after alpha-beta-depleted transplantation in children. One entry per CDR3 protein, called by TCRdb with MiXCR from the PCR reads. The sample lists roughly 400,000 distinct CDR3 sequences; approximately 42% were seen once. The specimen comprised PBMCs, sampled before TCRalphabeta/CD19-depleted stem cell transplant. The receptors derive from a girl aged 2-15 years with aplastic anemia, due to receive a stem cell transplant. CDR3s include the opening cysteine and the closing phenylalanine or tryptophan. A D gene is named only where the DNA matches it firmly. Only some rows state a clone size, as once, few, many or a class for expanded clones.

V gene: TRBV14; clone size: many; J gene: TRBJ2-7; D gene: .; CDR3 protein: CASSQRALYEQYF; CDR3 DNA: TGTGCCAGCAGCCAAAGGGCTCTTTACGAGCAGTACTTC
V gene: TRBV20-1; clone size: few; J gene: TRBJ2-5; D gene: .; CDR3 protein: CSVAEETQYF; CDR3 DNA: TGCAGTGTGGCAGAAGAGACCCAGTACTTC
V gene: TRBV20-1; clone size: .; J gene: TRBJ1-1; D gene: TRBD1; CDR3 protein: CSAEMTGREGTEAFF; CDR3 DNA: TGCAGTGCTGAGATGACAGGGAGGGAGGGCACTGAAGCTTTCTTT
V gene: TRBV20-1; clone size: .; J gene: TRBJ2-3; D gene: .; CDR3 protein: CSARDRGGTDTQYF; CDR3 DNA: TGCAGTGCTAGAGACAGGGGTGGAACAGATACGCAGTATTTT
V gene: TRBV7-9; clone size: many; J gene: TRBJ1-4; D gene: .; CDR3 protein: CASSLAFGAEKLFF; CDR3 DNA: TGTGCCAGCAGCTTAGCATTCGGCGCCGAAAAACTGTTTTTT
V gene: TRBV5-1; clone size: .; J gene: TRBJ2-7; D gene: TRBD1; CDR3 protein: CASSLATGAGYEQYF; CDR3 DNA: TGCGCCAGCAGCTTGGCGACAGGGGCCGGGTACGAGCAGTACTTC
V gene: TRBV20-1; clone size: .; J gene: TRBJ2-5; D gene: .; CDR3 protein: CSTHEGETQYF; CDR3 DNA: TGCAGTACACATGAAGGGGAGACCCAGTACTTC
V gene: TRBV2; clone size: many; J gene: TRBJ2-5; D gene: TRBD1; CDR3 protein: CASTPRDRAETQYF; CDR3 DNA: TGTGCCAGCACCCCCCGGGACAGGGCAGAGACCCAGTACTTC
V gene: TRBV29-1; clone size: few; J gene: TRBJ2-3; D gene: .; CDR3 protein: CSVDLWRGRADTQYF; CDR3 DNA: TGCAGCGTTGATTTGTGGAGGGGCCGGGCAGATACGCAGTATTTT
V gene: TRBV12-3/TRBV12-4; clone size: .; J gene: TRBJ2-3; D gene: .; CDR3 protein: CASSWPDTDTQYF; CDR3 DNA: TGTGCCAGCAGTTGGCCAGACACAGATACGCAGTATTTT
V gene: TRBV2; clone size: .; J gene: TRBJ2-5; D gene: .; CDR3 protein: CASSEYLSIQETQYF; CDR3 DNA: TGTGCCAGCAGTGAATATTTATCGATCCAAGAGACCCAGTACTTC
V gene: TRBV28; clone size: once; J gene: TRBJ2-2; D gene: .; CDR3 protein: CASRSYGTGTGELFF; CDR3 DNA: TGTGCCAGCAGATCGTACGGGACGGGCACCGGGGAGCTGTTTTTT
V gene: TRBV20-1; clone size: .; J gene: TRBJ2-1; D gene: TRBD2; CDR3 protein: CSARWRGNYNEQFF; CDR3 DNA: TGCAGTGCTAGATGGCGGGGGAACTACAATGAGCAGTTCTTC
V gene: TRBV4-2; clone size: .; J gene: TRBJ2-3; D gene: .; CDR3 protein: CASSQVGASTDTQYF; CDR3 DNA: TGTGCCAGCAGCCAGGTCGGAGCATCCACAGATACGCAGTATTTT
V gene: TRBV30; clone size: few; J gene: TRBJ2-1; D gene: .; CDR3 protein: CAWSWGPEHNEQFF; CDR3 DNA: TGTGCCTGGAGTTGGGGCCCCGAACACAATGAGCAGTTCTTC
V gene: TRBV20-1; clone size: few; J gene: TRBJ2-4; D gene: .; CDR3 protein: CSARVLATLAKNIQYF; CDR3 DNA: TGCAGTGCTAGAGTCCTAGCCACTTTAGCCAAAAACATTCAGTACTTC
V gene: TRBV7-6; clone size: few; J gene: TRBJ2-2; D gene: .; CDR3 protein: CASSLLAEGPSGELFF; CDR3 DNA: TGTGCCAGCAGCTTACTTGCGGAGGGCCCTTCCGGGGAGCTGTTTTTT
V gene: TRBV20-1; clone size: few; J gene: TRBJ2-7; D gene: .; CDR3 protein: CSAPPAPVSYEQYF; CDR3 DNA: TGCAGTGCGCCCCCGGCCCCCGTCTCCTACGAGCAGTACTTC
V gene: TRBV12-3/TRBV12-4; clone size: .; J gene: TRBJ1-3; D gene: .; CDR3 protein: CASSFTNSGNTIYF; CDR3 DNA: TGTGCCAGCAGTTTTACAAACTCTGGAAACACCATATATTTT
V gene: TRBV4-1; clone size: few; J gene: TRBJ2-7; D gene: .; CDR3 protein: CASSQGLSSSYEQYF; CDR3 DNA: TGCGCCAGCAGCCAAGGTCTCAGTTCCTCCTACGAGCAGTACTTC
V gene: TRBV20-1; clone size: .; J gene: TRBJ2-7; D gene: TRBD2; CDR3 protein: CSASSGGPYEQYF; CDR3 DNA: TGCAGTGCTTCTAGCGGGGGACCCTACGAGCAGTACTTC
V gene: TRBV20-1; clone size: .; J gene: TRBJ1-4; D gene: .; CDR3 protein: CSASRLRGKLFF; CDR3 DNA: TGCAGTGCTAGCCGACTCAGAGGAAAACTGTTTTTT
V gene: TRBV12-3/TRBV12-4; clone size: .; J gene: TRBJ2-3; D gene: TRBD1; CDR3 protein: CASKARGDTQYF; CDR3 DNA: TGTGCCAGCAAGGCCAGGGGGGATACGCAGTATTTT
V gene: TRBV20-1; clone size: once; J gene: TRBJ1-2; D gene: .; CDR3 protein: CSAWDVGRYTF; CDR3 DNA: TGCAGTGCTTGGGACGTGGGTCGCTACACCTTC
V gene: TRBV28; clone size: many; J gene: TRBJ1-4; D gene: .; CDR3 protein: CASSTGDTLEKLFF; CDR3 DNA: TGTGCCAGCAGTACTGGGGACACTCTTGAAAAACTGTTTTTT
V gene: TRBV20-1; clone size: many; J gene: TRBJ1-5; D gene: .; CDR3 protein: CSGRPYGQPQHF; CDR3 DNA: TGCAGTGGGCGCCCCTATGGTCAGCCCCAGCATTTT
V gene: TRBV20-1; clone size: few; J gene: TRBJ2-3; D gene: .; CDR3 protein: CSVSVTDTQYF; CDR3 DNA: TGCAGTGTTTCGGTCACAGATACGCAGTATTTT
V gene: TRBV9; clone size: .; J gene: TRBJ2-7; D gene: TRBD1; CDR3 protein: CASSPRDSPYEQYF; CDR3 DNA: TGTGCCAGCAGCCCGAGGGACAGTCCCTACGAGCAGTACTTC
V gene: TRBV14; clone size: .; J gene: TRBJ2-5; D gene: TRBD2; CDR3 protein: CASSQFGLAGVRETQYF; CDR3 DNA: TGTGCCAGCAGCCAATTCGGACTAGCGGGAGTTCGGGAGACCCAGTACTTC
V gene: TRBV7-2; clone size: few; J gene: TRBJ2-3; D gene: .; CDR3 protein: CASSLDGVVDTQYF; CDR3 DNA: TGTGCCAGCAGCTTAGACGGGGTGGTAGATACGCAGTATTTT
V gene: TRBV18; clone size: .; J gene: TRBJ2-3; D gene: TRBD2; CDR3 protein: CASSTRSGGAPDTQYF; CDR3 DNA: TGTGCCAGCTCAACTCGTAGCGGGGGGGCGCCAGATACGCAGTATTTT
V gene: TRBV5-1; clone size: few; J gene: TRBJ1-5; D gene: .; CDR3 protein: CASSLVGSLNQPQHF; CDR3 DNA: TGCGCCAGCAGCTTGGTCGGCAGCCTCAATCAGCCCCAGCATTTT
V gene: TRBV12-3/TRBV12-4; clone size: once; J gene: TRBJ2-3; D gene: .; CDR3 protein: CASSHSTYTQYF; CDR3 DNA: TGTGCCAGCAGTCACAGCACATATACTCAGTATTTT
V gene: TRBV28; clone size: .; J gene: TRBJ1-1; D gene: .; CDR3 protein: CASATGTLNTEAFF; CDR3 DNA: TGTGCCAGCGCCACCGGGACACTGAACACTGAAGCTTTCTTT
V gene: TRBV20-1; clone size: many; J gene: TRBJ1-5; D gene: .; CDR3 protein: CSAREGWGHNQPQHF; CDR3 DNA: TGCAGTGCTAGGGAGGGCTGGGGGCACAATCAGCCCCAGCATTTT
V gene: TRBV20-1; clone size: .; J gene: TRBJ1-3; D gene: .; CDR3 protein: CSARDLWRVQVLSGNTIYF; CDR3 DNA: TGCAGTGCTAGAGATCTTTGGAGGGTACAAGTTCTCTCTGGAAACACCATATATTTT
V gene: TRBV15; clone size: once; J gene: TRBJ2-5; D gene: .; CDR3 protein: CATSRRGEETQYF; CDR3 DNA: TGTGCCACCAGCAGACGGGGTGAAGAGACCCAGTACTTC
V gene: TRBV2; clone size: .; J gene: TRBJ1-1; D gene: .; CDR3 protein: CASSSDIEAFF; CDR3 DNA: TGTGCCAGCAGTTCCGACATTGAAGCTTTCTTT